This TCR beta chain was sequenced during a study of blood T cell repertoires in COVID-19. Study background: Sites across the United States, Italy and Spain contributed samples from acute and convalescent COVID-19. PBMCs, B-cell-depleted T cells, or T cells were the source of the cDNA or gDNA that made up the material.

Patients from Seattle were sampled longitudinally, starting during active infection. The CDR3 loop spans 13 amino acids. V lost 5 bases and J 5 bases, leaving 15 bases between the germline ends. The V gene's germline CDR1 is GTSNPN and CDR2 SVGIG (reference sequence). Authors' data handling: Estimation of nucleated cell counts relied on the amplification of reference gene primers. Measured with immunoSEQ multiplex PCR; TCRdb has only the in-frame clones, and not every one. For V, J and clone size, that table is used; D and trimming come from the DNA. The repertoire consists of tens of thousands of clones, with roughly 80% occurring once and the leading ten covering roughly 3.1%.

Sequenced material: peripheral blood. This rearrangement joins TRBV30 to TRBJ1-1; D unclear. The sequence was collected from a man in his sixties or seventies with COVID-19, enrolled during active disease. The CDR3 DNA sequence: TGTGCCTGGCGGACTACGGGATGGACTGAAGCTTTCTTT. Residues: CAWRTTGWTEAFF.